At least ten counts were recorded for the clone carrying this T cell receptor beta chain. These data belong to a study of CD8+CD57+ T cells in acquired aplastic anemia. Trimming at V came to 4 bases and at J to 3 bases, leaving 9 bases not matched to a gene. The germline V gene encodes CDR1 LGHNA and CDR2 YSLEER. CDR3 length: 16 amino acids. Genomic DNA served as template for TCR beta VDJ and CDR3 profiling. TCRdb re-derived calls from the reads in MiXCR, one entry per CDR3 protein. The data show 300,000 or so distinct CDR3 sequences, roughly half seen once. This sequence was found in a human donor with severe aplastic anemia or a healthy control (not recorded which). Sample: sorted CD4+, CD8+, or CD8+CD57+ T cells (not recorded which) from PBMCs. The chain combines TRBV4-3 with TRBJ2-7; 10 bases line up with TRBD1. CDR3 in DNA: TGCGCCAGCAGCCCCCGGGGGACAGGGGCCCTCTACGAGCAGTACTTC. This gives the protein CASSPRGTGALYEQYF.